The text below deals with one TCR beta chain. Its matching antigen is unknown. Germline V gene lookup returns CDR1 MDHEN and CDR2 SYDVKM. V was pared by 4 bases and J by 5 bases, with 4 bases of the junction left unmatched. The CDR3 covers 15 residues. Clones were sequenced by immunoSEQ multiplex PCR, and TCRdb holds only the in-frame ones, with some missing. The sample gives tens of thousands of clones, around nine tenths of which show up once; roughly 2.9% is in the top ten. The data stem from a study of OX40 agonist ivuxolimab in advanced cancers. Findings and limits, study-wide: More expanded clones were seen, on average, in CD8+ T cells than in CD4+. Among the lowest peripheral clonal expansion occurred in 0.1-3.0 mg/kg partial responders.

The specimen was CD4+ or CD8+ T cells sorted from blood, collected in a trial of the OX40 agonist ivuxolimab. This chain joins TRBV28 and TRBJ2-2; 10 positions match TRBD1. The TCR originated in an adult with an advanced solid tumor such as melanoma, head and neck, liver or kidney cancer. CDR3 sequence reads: CASSSGQGRTGELFF. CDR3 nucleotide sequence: TGTGCCAGCAGTTCGGGACAGGGGAGAACCGGGGAGCTGTTTTTT.